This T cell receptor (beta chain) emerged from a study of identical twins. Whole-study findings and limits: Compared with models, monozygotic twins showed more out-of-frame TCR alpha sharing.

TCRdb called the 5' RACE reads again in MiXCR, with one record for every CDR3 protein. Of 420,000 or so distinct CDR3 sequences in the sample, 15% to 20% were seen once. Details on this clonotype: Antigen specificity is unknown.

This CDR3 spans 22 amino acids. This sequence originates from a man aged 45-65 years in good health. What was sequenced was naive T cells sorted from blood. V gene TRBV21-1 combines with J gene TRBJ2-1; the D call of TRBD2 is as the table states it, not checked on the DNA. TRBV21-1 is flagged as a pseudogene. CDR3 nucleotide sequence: TGTGCCAGCAGCAAAAAGCGCGGGGAGGAGACGAAGGGGCCTAGGGCTACAAATGAGCAGTTCTTC. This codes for CASSKKRGEETKGPRATNEQFF.